This T cell receptor (beta chain) originates from a study of radiation and T cells in renal cell carcinoma. V was pared by 4 bases and J by 5 bases, with 9 bases of the junction left unmatched. This CDR3 region has 14 residues. Per germline, CDR1 SGHRS and CDR2 YFSETQ. Time point specified: baseline pretreatment blood. The treatment denotes: 15 Gy SBRT to primary tumor, nephrectomy 4 weeks later. Blood was sampled at baseline, 2 weeks and 4 weeks after SBRT. Libraries were prepared by immunoSEQ multiplex PCR; TCRdb keeps only in-frame clonotypes and omits some of them. This table has 85,000 to 100,000 clones, 86% appearing once.

The chain has TRBV5-1 and TRBJ2-7; TRBD1 matches 7 bases. This receptor was obtained from a man aged 50 to 60 with renal cell carcinoma. The sample here was blood, taken from a patient whose treatment included radiotherapy and nephrectomy. The CDR3 here is CASSRQGIAHEQYF. The DNA for the CDR3 is TGCGCCAGCAGCCGACAGGGAATCGCTCACGAGCAGTACTTC.